This T cell receptor beta chain was profiled in a study of blood T cell repertoires in COVID-19. Study-level background: PBMCs, B-cell-depleted T cells, or T cells provided the cDNA or gDNA that made up the material.

Original methodology: Nucleated cell number was recorded as an estimate derived from reference gene primer amplification. The assay was immunoSEQ multiplex PCR, and TCRdb's table has in-frame clones only and misses some. From that table come the V and J calls and clone size; the DNA was used to work out D and trimming. The table shows 110,000 or so clones, with approximately 87% occurring only once. CDR1 and CDR2 (germline): LGHDT, YNNKEL (reference sequence). The CDR3 is 14 residues long. V lost 3 bases to trimming and J lost 8 bases, with 14 bases between them. The receptor comes from a woman aged 60-75 years with acute or convalescent COVID-19. Sequenced: peripheral blood. The V and J genes are TRBV3-1 (or the pseudogene TRBV3-2) and TRBJ2-1; no firm D call. CDR3 DNA: TGTGCCAGCAGCCAGAGTTTTTTGATCGATGAGCAGTTCTTC. Residues: CASSQSFLIDEQFF.